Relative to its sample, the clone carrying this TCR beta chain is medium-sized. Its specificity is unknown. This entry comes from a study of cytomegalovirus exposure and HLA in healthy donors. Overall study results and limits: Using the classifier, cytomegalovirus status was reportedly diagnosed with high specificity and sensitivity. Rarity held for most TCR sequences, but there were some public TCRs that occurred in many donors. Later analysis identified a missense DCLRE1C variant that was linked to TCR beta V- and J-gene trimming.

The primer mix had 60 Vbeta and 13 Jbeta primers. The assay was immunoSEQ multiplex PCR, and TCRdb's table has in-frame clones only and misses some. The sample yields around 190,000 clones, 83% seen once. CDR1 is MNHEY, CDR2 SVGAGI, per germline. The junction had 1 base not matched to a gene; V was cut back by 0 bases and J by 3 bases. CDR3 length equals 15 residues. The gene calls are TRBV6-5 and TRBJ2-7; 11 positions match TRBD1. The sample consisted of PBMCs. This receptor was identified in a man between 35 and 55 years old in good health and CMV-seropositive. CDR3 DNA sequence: TGTGCCAGCAGTTACTCGGGGACAGGGGGCTACGAGCAGTACTTC. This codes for CASSYSGTGGYEQYF.